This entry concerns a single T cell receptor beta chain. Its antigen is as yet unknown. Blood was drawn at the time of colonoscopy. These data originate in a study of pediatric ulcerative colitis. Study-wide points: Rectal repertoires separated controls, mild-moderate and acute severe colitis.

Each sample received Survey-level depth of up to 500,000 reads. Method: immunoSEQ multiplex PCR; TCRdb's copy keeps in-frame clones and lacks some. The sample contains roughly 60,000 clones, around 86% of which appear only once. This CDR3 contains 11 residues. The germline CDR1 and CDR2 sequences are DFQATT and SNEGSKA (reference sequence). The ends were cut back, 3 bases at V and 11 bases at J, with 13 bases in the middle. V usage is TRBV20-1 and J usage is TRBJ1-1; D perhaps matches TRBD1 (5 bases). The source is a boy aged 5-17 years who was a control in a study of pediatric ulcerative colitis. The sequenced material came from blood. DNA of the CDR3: TGCAGTGCTAGGGGGGTTTCTTTGGCTTTCTTT. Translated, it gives CSARGVSLAFF.